These T cell receptor beta chains were read from a single sample in a study of shared clonotypes between healthy human individuals. The assay was immunoSEQ multiplex PCR, and TCRdb's table has in-frame clones only and misses some. This table has approximately 1.4 million clones, about 98% appearing once. Source material: naive CD4+ T cells sorted from blood. All receptors derive from a man aged 30-40 years in good health. Both conserved end residues are part of each CDR3. The order of the fields is clone size, V gene, J gene, D gene, CDR3 DNA, CDR3 protein. A D gene is named only where the DNA matches it firmly. Rows may omit the clone size; those that give it use once, few, many or a size class.

.	TRBV7-8	TRBJ2-5	TRBD1	TGTGCCAGCAGCTTACGGGAGACAGGGGTTGAGACCCAGTACTTC	CASSLRETGVETQYF
.	TRBV11-2	TRBJ2-2	TRBD2	TGTGCCAGCAGCTTCCCCCAGCTAGCGGGACCCAACACCGGGGAGCTGTTTTTT	CASSFPQLAGPNTGELFF
.	TRBV7-2	TRBJ2-7	TRBD1	TGTGCCAGCAGCACATGGGACAGGACCTACGAGCAGTACTTC	CASSTWDRTYEQYF
.	TRBV4-2	TRBJ2-1	TRBD2	TGTGCCAGCAGCCTCCAGCGGGAGGTGTCCTACAATGAGCAGTTCTTC	CASSLQREVSYNEQFF
.	TRBV7-2	TRBJ2-1	.	TGTGCCAGCAGCTTACGAGGGAGTGTCTACAATGAGCAGTTCTTC	CASSLRGSVYNEQFF
.	TRBV29-1	TRBJ2-7	TRBD1	TGCAGCGTACGGGACAGGGGGTTCGCCTACGAGCAGTACTTC	CSVRDRGFAYEQYF
.	TRBV29-1	TRBJ2-5	TRBD1	TGCAGCCCTTGGACAGGGGAGGACCAAGAGACCCAGTACTTC	CSPWTGEDQETQYF
.	TRBV5-1	TRBJ2-5	TRBD1	TGCGCCAGCAGCCTCAGGACAGGCCAGAGCGGCCAGTACTTC	CASSLRTGQSGQYF
.	TRBV7-8	TRBJ2-7	TRBD2	TGTGCCAGCAGTCAACGAGCGGGACTAGTTCCCTCCGAGCAGTACTTC	CASSQRAGLVPSEQYF
.	TRBV7-9	TRBJ2-7	TRBD1	TGTGCCAGCAGCGCGGGACAGGGGCCCTACGAGCAGTACTTC	CASSAGQGPYEQYF
.	TRBV10-3	TRBJ1-4	.	TGTGCCATCAGTGAGGGAGGCACTAATGAAAAACTGTTTTTT	CAISEGGTNEKLFF
.	TRBV28	TRBJ2-5	.	TGTGCCAGCACCCCGAGGGGTCTAGAGACCCAGTACTTC	CASTPRGLETQYF
.	TRBV5-4	TRBJ2-1	.	TGTGCCAGCAGCTCCGGCTGGGGAAAGGGTGAGCAGTTCTTC	CASSSGWGKGEQFF
.	TRBV7-9	TRBJ2-1	TRBD2	TGTGCCAGCAGCGGTGGGACTAGCGGGATTGACAATGAGCAGTTCTTC	CASSGGTSGIDNEQFF
.	TRBV6-1	TRBJ2-3	TRBD2	TGTGCCAGCAGGCTAGCGGGAGTGCGAGATACGCAGTATTTT	CASRLAGVRDTQYF
.	TRBV5-1	TRBJ2-2	.	TGCGCCAGCAGCTTGACAGGGAACACCGGGGAGCTGTTTTTT	CASSLTGNTGELFF
.	TRBV5-1	TRBJ2-5	TRBD1	TGCGCCAGCAGGGGACAGTCTCTGAGTGAGACCCAGTACTTC	CASRGQSLSETQYF
.	TRBV2	TRBJ2-7	.	TGTGCCACAGGACCGGGGCCCGACTACGAGCAGTACTTC	CATGPGPDYEQYF
.	TRBV9	TRBJ2-1	TRBD2	TGTGCCAGCAGCGTAGCCGCTAGCGGGAGTTATGAGCAGTTCTTC	CASSVAASGSYEQFF
.	TRBV28	TRBJ2-1	.	TGTGCCACCCTTGCCAGTTCCTACAATGAGCAGTTCTTC	CATLASSYNEQFF
.	TRBV7-2	TRBJ2-7	.	TGTGCCAGCAGACCTGGTTTTCGACTTTCCACGTACGAGCAGTACTTC	CASRPGFRLSTYEQYF
.	TRBV4-1	TRBJ1-5	.	TGCGCCAGCAGCCAAGAGGGATTCGGGTCGCGAGATCAGCCCCAGCATTTT	CASSQEGFGSRDQPQHF
.	TRBV7-8	TRBJ2-7	.	TGTGCCAGCAGCTTAAGGGCAGCCCCGACTAGGAACTCCTACGAGCAGTACTTC	CASSLRAAPTRNSYEQYF
.	TRBV18	TRBJ1-2	.	TGTGCCAGCTCACCACTGAACAGTAACTATGGCTACACCTTC	CASSPLNSNYGYTF
.	TRBV6-5	TRBJ2-7	.	TGTGCCAGCAGTTACCCCCCAGGGGAGCAGTACTTC	CASSYPPGEQYF
.	TRBV2	TRBJ1-5	.	TGTGCCAGCAAAAGCTATAGCAATCAGCCCCAGCATTTT	CASKSYSNQPQHF
.	TRBV7-2	TRBJ2-7	.	TGTGCCAGCAGCTTACAACAGGGTCACGAGCAGTACTTC	CASSLQQGHEQYF
.	TRBV28	TRBJ1-1	.	TGTGCCAGCAGTACTCCCTCCAGGGAAGCTTTCTTT	CASSTPSREAFF
once	TRBV5-5	TRBJ2-1	.	TGTGCCAGCAGTCTGTACAATGAGCAGTTCTTC	CASSLYNEQFF
.	TRBV7-2	TRBJ2-2	TRBD2	TGTGCCAGCAGCCCGACTAGCGGGAGGGCTGGTGTCGGGGAGCTGTTTTTT	CASSPTSGRAGVGELFF
.	TRBV14	TRBJ2-5	.	TGTGCCAGCAGCCAAGATAGGTGGAGCAGAATCCAAGAGACCCAGTACTTC	CASSQDRWSRIQETQYF
.	TRBV2	TRBJ2-5	TRBD1	TGTGCCAGCACTTTCAGAGTGGGACAGCACCAAGAGACCCAGTACTTC	CASTFRVGQHQETQYF
.	TRBV13	TRBJ2-1	.	TGTGCCAGCAAAAGACTATTCTACAATGAGCAGTTCTTC	CASKRLFYNEQFF
few	TRBV2	TRBJ1-2	TRBD1	TGTGCCAGCAGTACCGGGACAGGGTATGGTGGCTACACCTTC	CASSTGTGYGGYTF
once	TRBV7-3	TRBJ2-7	.	TGTGCCAGCAGCTTAAAGACAGGAGGGGGTAGCGAGCAGTACTTC	CASSLKTGGGSEQYF
.	TRBV29-1	TRBJ1-1	.	TGCAGCGTAAGGAGCGGGGGGGCGAACACTGAAGCTTTCTTT	CSVRSGGANTEAFF
.	TRBV11-2	TRBJ2-1	.	TGTGCCAGCAGCTTAGTCAGTAGAGGGGATGAGCAGTTCTTC	CASSLVSRGDEQFF
.	TRBV29-1	TRBJ2-5	.	TGCAGCGTTCTAAGGGAGACCCAGTACTTC	CSVLRETQYF
.	TRBV7-3	TRBJ2-1	.	TGTGCCAGCAGCTTAACCGGGGATGAGCAGTTCTTC	CASSLTGDEQFF
once	TRBV7-6	TRBJ1-2	.	TGTGCCAGCAGCTTAGAGTTGGGGGGGCAACGTGGAGGTGGTTATGGCTACACCTTC	CASSLELGGQRGGGYGYTF
.	TRBV7-6	TRBJ1-2	.	TGTGCCAGCAACCCGCTTGGGCGGAATGGCTACACCTTC	CASNPLGRNGYTF
.	TRBV7-2	TRBJ1-2	.	TGTGCCAGCAGCCTCGCATTCAGGGACTTTAACTATGGCTACACCTTC	CASSLAFRDFNYGYTF
few	TRBV19	TRBJ1-5	.	TGTGCCAGTAGTCTGCATGGGCTGCCTCTTCTTAGCAATCAGCCCCAGCATTTT	CASSLHGLPLLSNQPQHF
.	TRBV5-1	TRBJ1-1	.	TGCGCAACCGCGGGCAGTGTGAACACTGAAGCTTTCTTT	CATAGSVNTEAFF
.	TRBV7-8	TRBJ2-2	TRBD2	TGTGCCAGCAGCTTACTCGCTAGCGGGAGAGGGGAGCTGTTTTTT	CASSLLASGRGELFF
.	TRBV30	TRBJ2-2	TRBD1	TGTGCCGGAGGTAGGGGGCCGGACCACGGGGAGCTGTTTTTT	CAGGRGPDHGELFF
.	TRBV10-2	TRBJ1-3	.	TGCGCCAGCAGTGGGATCAGGGCTGGAAACACCATATATTTT	CASSGIRAGNTIYF
.	TRBV27	TRBJ2-7	TRBD1	TGTGCCAGCAGTTTTACAGGGGCCGAGCAGTACTTC	CASSFTGAEQYF